This TCR beta chain comes out of a study of OX40 agonist ivuxolimab in advanced cancers. The method was immunoSEQ multiplex PCR; TCRdb's version includes in-frame clones alone and lacks a portion of them. The sample contains approximately 18,000 clones, 83% of which appear only once. CDR3 length: 14 amino acids. The chain couples TRBV21-1 to TRBJ1-2; the DNA was not used to check the table's D call, TRBD1. TRBV21-1 is a pseudogene. The source was CD4+ or CD8+ T cells sorted from blood, collected in a trial of the OX40 agonist ivuxolimab. This TCR came from an adult with an advanced solid tumor such as melanoma, head and neck, liver or kidney cancer. The CDR3 region has the DNA TGTGCCAGCAGCAAACTGGACAGGAGGGATGGCTACACCTTC. Its translation is CASSKLDRRDGYTF.